The clone carrying this TCR beta chain was seen a few times. Its ends do not fully match the called genes, so a read error is possible. There are 14 residues in the CDR3. Per germline, CDR1 SGDLS and CDR2 YYNGEE. Unique molecular identifiers were incorporated into the prepared TCRbeta library. TCRdb redid the calling of the PCR reads with MiXCR, one entry per CDR3 protein. The sample contains some 550,000 distinct CDR3 sequences, around 18% of which appear only once. The data derive from a study of T-cell reconstitution after alpha-beta-depleted transplantation in children. Specimen: PBMCs from the stem cell graft donor, collected from the stem cell graft. The chain combines TRBV9 with TRBJ2-7; D is perhaps TRBD1 or TRBD2 (6 bases each). This clonotype originated in a human donor who donated a stem cell graft to a child with acute lymphoblastic leukemia. The CDR3 loop reads CASSVYGGSYERYF. CDR3 DNA: TGTGCCAGCAGCGTTTACGGGGGCTCCTACGAGCGGTACTTC.